This passage covers 29 T cell receptor beta chains from one sample sequenced in a study of cytomegalovirus exposure and HLA in healthy donors. PCR primers comprised 60 Vbeta and 13 Jbeta primers. Sequencing was performed with immunoSEQ multiplex PCR; in TCRdb, only in-frame clones are kept and a portion is missing. The data hold about 170,000 clones, with about 82% observed a single time. Sequencing was performed on PBMCs. These receptors all come from a female donor in good health and CMV-seronegative.

This clone has more than one count but fewer than ten. The V call is TRBV28, the J call TRBJ2-7; D call uncertain. Looked up from germline, CDR1 is MDHEN and CDR2 is SYDVKM. Trimming took off 4 bases at V and 2 bases at J, with 12 bases between the two ends. The CDR3 is 14 residues long. CDR3 in amino acids: CASSSSVVPYEQYF. The CDR3, as DNA: TGTGCCAGCAGTTCTTCAGTCGTCCCCTACGAGCAGTACTTC.

V and J are TRBV7-2 and TRBJ2-7, with 7 bases aligning to TRBD2. Germline CDR1 is SGHTA and CDR2 is FQGNSA. This CDR3 contains 12 residues. V lost 8 bases, J lost 4 bases, and 5 bases stayed unmatched. CDR3 DNA sequence: TGTGCCAGCGCGGGGGACCCATACGAGCAGTACTTC. It is translated as CASAGDPYEQYF.

The rearrangement joins TRBV27 to TRBJ2-7, with D possibly matching TRBD2 (7 bases). CDR1 and CDR2 from the germline V gene are MNHEY and SMNVEV (reference sequence). The V and J ends lost 11 bases and 1 base respectively, with 18 bases between them. The CDR3 is made up of 14 amino acids. The CDR3 spells CAPLPEGGSYEQYF. The CDR3 DNA is TGTGCCCCCCTACCCGAGGGGGGGTCCTACGAGCAGTACTTC.

V gene TRBV11-1 combines with J gene TRBJ2-7; D gene uncertain. Germline CDR1 is SGHAT and CDR2 is FQDESV (reference sequence). The CDR3 is made up of 13 amino acids. The V gene lost 5 bases and the J gene lost 7 bases, with 15 bases spanning the gap. CDR3 sequence reads: CASSQDNPGEQYF. DNA of the CDR3: TGTGCCAGCAGCCAAGATAATCCCGGGGAGCAGTACTTC. Filled out from reference TRBV11-1 and TRBJ2-7, the complete variable domain reads EAEVAQSPRYKITEKSQAVAFWCDPISGHATLYWYRQILGQGPELLVQFQDESVVDDSQLPKDRFSAERLKGVDSTLKIQPAELGDSAMYLCASSQDNPGEQYFGPGTRLTVT.

The V gene is TRBV6-5, the J gene TRBJ1-1; tentative D call: TRBD1 (5 bases). The CDR3 loop spans 14 amino acids. Trimming stripped 4 bases from V and 6 bases from J, with 15 bases between. Germline loops: CDR1 MNHEY, CDR2 SVGAGI. The CDR3: CASSSIKQGSEAFF. The CDR3, as DNA: TGTGCCAGCAGTTCTATTAAGCAGGGCTCTGAAGCTTTCTTT.

The gene calls are TRBV11-1 and TRBJ2-3, with TRBD2 matching over 7 bases. The ends lost 3 bases at V and 1 base at J; junction bases unmatched: 10. Germline CDR1 SGHAT, CDR2 FQDESV (reference sequence). CDR3 length equals 17 residues. CDR3 in DNA: TGTGCCAGCAGCTTTGCCGGGGGGAGCGGCGGCACAGATACGCAGTATTTT. Encoded protein: CASSFAGGSGGTDTQYF. Variable domain in full (rest from reference TRBV11-1 and TRBJ2-3): EAEVAQSPRYKITEKSQAVAFWCDPISGHATLYWYRQILGQGPELLVQFQDESVVDDSQLPKDRFSAERLKGVDSTLKIQPAELGDSAMYLCASSFAGGSGGTDTQYFGPGTRLTVL.

The genes are TRBV7-2 and TRBJ1-1; D might be TRBD1 (5 bases). Trimming removed 8 bases from V and 6 bases from J, with 19 bases in between. Germline values: CDR1 SGHTA, CDR2 FQGNSA. The CDR3 runs 14 residues. As DNA, the CDR3 is TGTGCCAGCGCCTTGGAGGGCAGGGCTTCTGAAGCTTTCTTT. Its protein is CASALEGRASEAFF. The full variable domain, its missing parts supplied by reference TRBV7-2 and TRBJ1-1, is GAGVSQSPSNKVTEKGKDVELRCDPISGHTALYWYRQSLGQGLEFLIYFQGNSAPDKSGLPSDRFSAERTGGSVSTLTIQRTQQEDSAVYLCASALEGRASEAFFGQGTRLTVV.

The chain links TRBV6-1 to TRBJ1-1; no reliable D call. V dropped 6 bases and J dropped 2 bases, with 7 bases sitting between them. Germline V gives CDR1 MNHNS, CDR2 SASEGT. This CDR3 spans 12 amino acids. The CDR3 DNA sequence: TGTGCCAGCAGCGTGGCTAACACTGAAGCTTTCTTT. It yields the protein CASSVANTEAFF.

The CDR3 DNA follows: TGTGCCAGCAGTCCTCATGGGGGGTTTAGCGGTGAGCAGTTCTTC. It is translated as CASSPHGGFSGEQFF. The chain recombines TRBV28 with TRBJ2-1; possibly TRBD2 for D (6 bases). The CDR3 spans 15 residues. V gave up 5 bases and J gave up 9 bases, with 20 bases separating them. CDR1 MDHEN and CDR2 SYDVKM come from the germline V gene.

With regard to this clone: Distinct nucleotide sequences in the sample also encode this CDR3. The chain links TRBV7-2 to TRBJ2-3; D gene unclear. CDR1 is SGHTA, CDR2 FQGNSA, per germline. V lost 1 base, J lost 6 bases, and 11 bases lay in between. This CDR3 region has 14 residues. CDR3 region: CASSLGFQSDTQYF. The CDR3 nucleotides read TGTGCCAGCAGCTTAGGTTTTCAGTCGGATACGCAGTATTTT.

This sequence joins TRBV4-1 and TRBJ2-5; D is possibly TRBD2 (5 bases). The germline gives CDR1 MGHRA, CDR2 YSYEKL. This CDR3 contains 15 residues. The V and J ends lost 0 bases and 2 bases respectively, with 10 bases between them. CDR3 coding DNA: TGCGCCAGCAGCCAAGATCCCCCGGGACAAGAGACCCAGTACTTC. Translation: CASSQDPPGQETQYF.

This clone was counted once. The chain recombines TRBV25-1 with TRBJ1-2, with 7 bases aligning to TRBD1. The germline V gene has CDR1 MGHDK and CDR2 SYGVNS. The CDR3 sequence is 16 residues long. With 1 base clipped from V and 1 base from J, the junction kept 6 bases outside the gene matches. The CDR3 is CASSEFGTAVNYGYTF. The CDR3 DNA reads as TGTGCCAGCAGTGAATTTGGGACAGCCGTTAACTATGGCTACACCTTC.

The chain employs TRBV2 and TRBJ2-3, with D possibly being TRBD1 (5 bases). V lost 3 bases, J lost 5 bases, and 15 bases lay in between. The CDR3 is 15 amino acids. Germline V gene sequence: CDR1 SNHLY, CDR2 FYNNEI. The CDR3 coding sequence is TGTGCCAGCAGTGAGTCAGGGATAAGGGGAGATACGCAGTATTTT. Its translation: CASSESGIRGDTQYF.

The chain links TRBV2 to TRBJ1-2, with D perhaps TRBD1 (5 bases). The V end was cut by 8 bases, the J end by 8 bases, with 15 bases between. The CDR3 is 12 residues long. Looked up from germline, CDR1 is SNHLY and CDR2 is FYNNEI. The CDR3 loop reads CASVEGLEGYTF. The CDR3 region has the DNA TGTGCCAGCGTGGAGGGACTGGAGGGCTACACCTTC.

This clone was detected a few times. The chain couples TRBV5-1 to TRBJ2-7; D is unclear. Germline V lookup: CDR1 SGHRS, CDR2 YFSETQ. Trimming left V 3 bases short and J 3 bases short, with 7 bases between. There are 12 residues in the CDR3. The CDR3 region has the DNA TGCGCCAGCAGCTCTCAGGACTACGAGCAGTACTTC. It translates to CASSSQDYEQYF.

The genes are TRBV12-5 and TRBJ1-3; D not resolved. The CDR3 has 12 residues. V shed 2 bases and J shed 5 bases, with 4 bases lying between them. Germline CDR1 reads LGHNT; CDR2 reads FRNRAP. The CDR3 DNA is TGTGCTAGTGGTTTGACTAGAAACACCATATATTTT. Amino acid sequence: CASGLTRNTIYF.

This chain connects TRBV29-1 to TRBJ1-2; D may be TRBD1 (5 bases). The length of the CDR3 is 12 residues. Germline CDR1 and CDR2: SQVTM and ANQGSEA. V was pared by 7 bases and J by 7 bases, with 16 bases between. Here the CDR3 reads CSGGGEIGGYTF. For the CDR3, the DNA is TGCAGCGGTGGGGGGGAAATTGGTGGCTACACCTTC.

The rearrangement links TRBV19 to TRBJ1-4; maybe TRBD1 (6 bases). Trimming took 7 bases from V and 10 from J, leaving 13 bases between them. Looked up from germline, CDR1 is LNHDA and CDR2 is SQIVND (reference sequence). The CDR3 loop spans 12 amino acids. CDR3 sequence (DNA): TGTGCCAGTAAAGAGGGGGTCGGAAAACTGTTTTTT. Translation gives CASKEGVGKLFF.

J is TRBJ1-2 and V is TRBV5-6, with a weak D call TRBD1 (5 bases). Germline loops: CDR1 SGHDT, CDR2 YYEEEE. The V gene lost 2 bases and the J gene lost 0 bases, with 14 bases spanning the gap. This CDR3 has 16 amino acids. The CDR3 loop is CASSLLGTAANYGYTF. In DNA, the CDR3 is TGTGCCAGCAGCTTATTAGGGACTGCTGCTAACTATGGCTACACCTTC.

This clone was picked up a small number of times. The chain joins TRBV6-5 to TRBJ2-7; 10 nucleotides match TRBD2. CDR1 and CDR2 from the germline V gene are MNHEY and SVGAGI. Germline trimming cut 4 bases from V and 6 bases from J; bases unmatched to any gene: 12. This CDR3 is 16 amino acids long. CDR3 region: CASSSSWLAGAGEQYF. The CDR3 nucleotides are TGTGCCAGCAGTTCGAGTTGGCTAGCGGGAGCGGGCGAGCAGTACTTC.

The J gene is TRBJ2-5, the V gene TRBV6-5; 11 bases are shared with TRBD2. This CDR3 is 15 amino acids long. Germline assignment: CDR1 MNHEY and CDR2 SVGAGI. V gave up 5 bases and J gave up 2 bases; unmatched junction bases: 4. Here the CDR3 reads CASSPGTSGQETQYF. DNA for the CDR3: TGTGCCAGCAGTCCCGGGACTAGCGGTCAAGAGACCCAGTACTTC.

V is TRBV10-3 and J is TRBJ2-5; 10 bases fit TRBD2. The J call may be mistaken, given a closer DNA end match to TRBJ2-7. This CDR3 has 14 residues. Germline CDR1 and CDR2: ENHRY and SYGVKD. The chain's CDR3 is CAIRKGTSDDEQYF. CDR3 nucleotide sequence: TGTGCCATCAGGAAGGGGACTAGCGACGACGAGCAGTACTTC.

This rearrangement joins TRBV7-3 to TRBJ2-7; tentative D call: TRBD2 (6 bases). CDR3 length equals 13 residues. Deletions cut 6 bases from V and 6 bases from J, with 15 bases between. Germline V lookup: CDR1 SGHTA, CDR2 FQGTGA. The CDR3 DNA reads TGTGCCAGCAGTGCCGGGACTGCGGGCGAGCAGTACTTC. It specifies CASSAGTAGEQYF.

The chain links TRBV18 to TRBJ2-1; 13 bases match TRBD2. Germline-derived CDR1 and CDR2 are KGHSH and LQKENI. The CDR3 contains 17 residues. V lost 4 bases to trimming and J lost 8 bases; unmatched junction nucleotides: 11. The CDR3, as DNA: TGTGCCAGCTCACAAGGATTGGTGACTAGCGGGAGGTATGAGCAGTTCTTC. Protein: CASSQGLVTSGRYEQFF. Looking up the rest from reference TRBV18 and TRBJ2-1 gives the full variable domain: NAGVMQNPRHLVRRRGQEARLRCSPMKGHSHVYWYRQLPEEGLKFMVYLQKENIIDESGMPKERFSAEFPKEGPSILRIQQVVRGDSAAYFCASSQGLVTSGRYEQFFGPGTRLTVL.

This clone was observed a handful of times. This chain joins TRBV7-2 and TRBJ2-1; 9 nucleotides line up with TRBD2. Germline-derived CDR1 and CDR2 are SGHTA and FQGNSA. The CDR3 has 15 residues. Unmatched junction bases numbered 1, after V lost 0 bases and J lost 4 bases. CDR3 DNA sequence: TGTGCCAGCAGCTTAGCGGCGGGGGGGTACAATGAGCAGTTCTTC. Amino acid sequence: CASSLAAGGYNEQFF.

Only a few counts were recorded for this clone. The CDR3 DNA reads as TGTGCCAGCAGCTTACCGGGACAGGAGCCCTACGAGCAGTACTTC. Translation gives CASSLPGQEPYEQYF. The chain combines TRBV7-9 with TRBJ2-7; TRBD1 aligns across 8 bases. Germline-derived CDR1 and CDR2 are SEHNR and FQNEAQ (reference sequence). V gave up 2 bases and J gave up 2 bases; unmatched junction bases: 5. The CDR3 contains 15 residues.

This clone occurred a few times. The chain has TRBV7-2 and TRBJ1-1; D is unclear. There are 14 residues in the CDR3. V was clipped by 3 bases and J by 4 bases, with 12 bases between them. The germline gives CDR1 SGHTA, CDR2 FQGNSA. CDR3 in DNA: TGTGCCAGCAGCTTGGGGTGGGAGGGCACTGAAGCTTTCTTT. This encodes CASSLGWEGTEAFF.

J is TRBJ1-5 and V is TRBV28; TRBD1 is a possible D gene (6 bases). Trimming removed 1 base at V and 7 bases at J, with 8 bases between. Germline V CDR1 and CDR2: MDHEN, SYDVKM. This CDR3 contains 13 residues. CDR3 amino acids: CASSLYREQPQHF. CDR3 coding DNA: TGTGCCAGCAGTTTATACAGGGAACAGCCCCAGCATTTT.

This sequence joins TRBV30 and TRBJ1-2; D gene uncertain. Looked up from germline, CDR1 is GTSNPN and CDR2 is SVGIG (reference sequence). This CDR3 is built from 12 residues. V lost 2 bases and J 13 bases, leaving 17 bases between the germline ends. The CDR3 nucleotides read TGTGCCTGGAGTCTGGAGGCCCTAACTACCACCTTC. The encoded protein is CAWSLEALTTTF.